These 12 T cell receptor beta chains were sequenced from one sample in a study of blood T cell repertoires in COVID-19. Profiled with immunoSEQ multiplex PCR; TCRdb holds only in-frame clones, not every one. This table holds under 300,000 clones, about nine tenths found once. Sequenced: peripheral blood. These receptors originate from a man aged 55 to 70 who had recovered from COVID-19.

V is TRBV9 and J is TRBJ1-1; 9 bases line up with TRBD1. Germline CDR1 is SGDLS and CDR2 is YYNGEE. The CDR3 sequence is 12 residues long. J lost 10 bases, V lost 0 bases, and 1 base had no gene match. CDR3 amino acids: CASSVEDRGAFF. The CDR3 bases are TGTGCCAGCAGCGTAGAGGACAGGGGAGCTTTCTTT.

The chain combines TRBV19 with TRBJ1-2, with 11 nucleotides matching TRBD1. The CDR3 covers 15 residues. Trimming removed 5 bases from V and 5 bases from J; junction bases left unmatched: 7. CDR1 and CDR2 from the germline V gene are LNHDA and SQIVND (reference sequence). CDR3 in DNA: TGTGCCAGTAGTCTCAGGACAGGGGGCGGTTATGGCTACACCTTC. Translation gives CASSLRTGGGYGYTF.

The rearrangement uses TRBV5-5 and TRBJ2-5; TRBD1 might be the D (6 bases). Germline V lookup: CDR1 SGHKS, CDR2 YYEKEE (reference sequence). The CDR3 runs to 16 residues. The ends were cut back, 0 bases at V and 1 base at J, with 13 bases in the middle. In DNA, the CDR3 is TGTGCCAGCAGCTTGGCTTTAGGACAGCTCCAAGAGACCCAGTACTTC. Translated, it gives CASSLALGQLQETQYF.

V is TRBV4-1 and J is TRBJ1-1; TRBD1 might be the D (5 bases). The CDR3 runs to 15 residues. V shed 1 base and J shed 4 bases, with 13 bases lying between them. CDR1 MGHRA and CDR2 YSYEKL come from the germline V gene. For the CDR3, the DNA is TGCGCCAGCAGCCAAGTCAGGGCCCCGGGCACTGAAGCTTTCTTT. Residues: CASSQVRAPGTEAFF.

CDR3 residues: CAISERGLGRETQYF. In nucleotides, the CDR3 is TGTGCCATCAGTGAGAGGGGACTAGGGCGGGAGACCCAGTACTTC. The chain couples TRBV10-3 to TRBJ2-5; 8 bases are a match to TRBD2. The CDR3 spans 15 residues. V lost 2 bases and J lost 5; bases outside the gene matches: 7. Per germline, CDR1 ENHRY and CDR2 SYGVKD.

This chain uses TRBV7-9 with TRBJ2-2; 8 positions agree with TRBD1. CDR1 SEHNR and CDR2 FQNEAQ come from the germline V gene (reference sequence). The length of the CDR3 is 15 residues. The J segment lost 2 bases and the V segment lost 8 bases, leaving 7 bases of the junction unmatched. Here the CDR3 reads CASRTGIENTGELFF. In DNA form, the CDR3 reads TGTGCCAGCCGGACAGGGATTGAAAACACCGGGGAGCTGTTTTTT.

The V call is TRBV28, the J call TRBJ2-7, with 11 bases lining up with TRBD1. In germline, CDR1 is MDHEN, CDR2 SYDVKM. V lost 2 bases, J lost 6 bases, and 6 bases stayed unmatched. The CDR3 is 15 residues long. This chain's CDR3 is CASSLPGQGAGEQYF. The DNA of the CDR3 is TGTGCCAGCAGTTTACCCGGACAGGGGGCTGGCGAGCAGTACTTC. Complete variable domain (other parts from reference TRBV28 and TRBJ2-7): DVKVTQSSRYLVKRTGEKVFLECVQDMDHENMFWYRQDPGLGLRLIYFSYDVKMKEKGDIPEGYSVSREKKERFSLILESASTNQTSMYLCASSLPGQGAGEQYFGPGTRLTVT.

V is TRBV5-6 and J is TRBJ2-5; D gene ambiguous. Trimming took 4 bases from V and 4 from J, leaving 11 bases between them. The CDR3 consists of 13 residues. Germline V CDR1 and CDR2: SGHDT, YYEEEE. The CDR3 DNA reads TGTGCCAGCAGCCACGTAGGCGGAGAGACCCAGTACTTC. The encoded protein is CASSHVGGETQYF.

The chain uses TRBV27 and TRBJ2-1; 7 bases are a match to TRBD1. Germline V gene sequence: CDR1 MNHEY, CDR2 SMNVEV (reference sequence). This CDR3 has 16 residues. J lost 0 bases, V lost 5 bases, and 7 bases had no gene match. In nucleotides, the CDR3 is TGTGCCAGCAGTCCGGACAGGTCCTTCTCCTACAATGAGCAGTTCTTC. Translating it yields CASSPDRSFSYNEQFF.

This chain links TRBV19 with TRBJ1-4, with a weak D call TRBD1 (5 bases). The CDR3 runs to 12 residues. V lost 6 bases, J lost 9 bases, and 11 bases lay in between. In germline, CDR1 is LNHDA, CDR2 SQIVND (reference sequence). The CDR3 spells CASSLGTQKLFF. The CDR3 bases are TGTGCCAGTAGCTTGGGGACTCAAAAACTGTTTTTT.

This clone was recorded a few times. The V gene is TRBV5-6, the J gene TRBJ1-4; the D is unclear. Trimming shortened V by 3 bases and J by 0 bases, and 6 bases separated the two germline ends. The CDR3 consists of 14 residues. CDR1 is SGHDT and CDR2 is YYEEEE in the germline V gene. CDR3 bases: TGTGCCAGCAGCTACCGGGCAACTAATGAAAAACTGTTTTTT. This encodes CASSYRATNEKLFF.

Regarding this clone: The sample holds other DNA sequences that translate to the same CDR3. The chain employs TRBV5-4 and TRBJ2-1; D is unresolved. This CDR3 spans 11 amino acids. V was pared by 3 bases and J by 4 bases, with 2 bases between. Germline V lookup: CDR1 SGHNT, CDR2 YYREEE (reference sequence). Here the CDR3 reads CASSSYNEQFF. CDR3 coding DNA: TGTGCCAGCAGCTCATACAATGAGCAGTTCTTC.